This TCR beta chain was captured by sequencing in a study of T and B cells in COVID-19 patients. TRB rearrangements were amplified by multiplex PCR with BIOMED2 TRB-A/B primers. TCRdb recomputed calls from the multiplex PCR reads with MiXCR, one row per CDR3 protein. The sample shows more than 15,000 distinct CDR3 sequences, under 30% of them seen only once. CDR3 length: 12 residues. The ends lost 8 bases at V and 1 base at J; junction bases unmatched: 0. Germline V CDR1 and CDR2: ENHRY, SYGVKD. From blood, about 250-500 ng of genomic DNA served as TRB template. This TCR came from a human donor who had recovered from COVID-19. The chain uses TRBV10-3 and TRBJ2-7; 9 bases agree with TRBD2. Specimen: blood. The CDR3 here is CAIAGGSYEQYF. The CDR3 DNA sequence: TGTGCCATCGCGGGGGGGTCCTACGAGCAGTACTTC.